This T cell receptor beta chain derives from a study of T cell repertoires in cytomegalovirus infection. Turning to the study itself: Epitope selection comprised recently identified HLA-C-restricted CMV epitopes and well-studied HLA-B-restricted CMV epitopes. CMV infection and matching HLA type were both indicated by public TCR beta signatures. General study findings and limits: Across the ex vivo response, the dominant clonotypes were HLA-C-restricted CMV-specific TCR beta clonotypes. Cumulated frequencies of public TCR beta families served to identify carriers of CMV plus the relevant HLA.

TCRdb re-analysed the reads in MiXCR, keeping a single row per CDR3 protein. The table has over 250,000 distinct CDR3 sequences, 22% seen once. This clonotype was seen at least ten times. What it binds is unknown. The CDR3 is 16 amino acids. V gave up 2 bases and J gave up 2 bases, with 14 bases separating them. Germline CDR1 reads SGHTA; CDR2 reads FQGNSA. The TCR originated in a human donor in good health (CMV status not recorded). Some clones in this sample may be carry-over from other donors' samples. Sample: cultured PBMCs, taken from culture after CMV antigen stimulation. The chain carries TRBV7-2 and TRBJ2-3; D is possibly TRBD2 (5 bases). As DNA, the CDR3 is TGTGCCAGCAGCTTAAGTCCCCAGGACTCCACAGATACGCAGTATTTT. Its protein product is CASSLSPQDSTDTQYF.